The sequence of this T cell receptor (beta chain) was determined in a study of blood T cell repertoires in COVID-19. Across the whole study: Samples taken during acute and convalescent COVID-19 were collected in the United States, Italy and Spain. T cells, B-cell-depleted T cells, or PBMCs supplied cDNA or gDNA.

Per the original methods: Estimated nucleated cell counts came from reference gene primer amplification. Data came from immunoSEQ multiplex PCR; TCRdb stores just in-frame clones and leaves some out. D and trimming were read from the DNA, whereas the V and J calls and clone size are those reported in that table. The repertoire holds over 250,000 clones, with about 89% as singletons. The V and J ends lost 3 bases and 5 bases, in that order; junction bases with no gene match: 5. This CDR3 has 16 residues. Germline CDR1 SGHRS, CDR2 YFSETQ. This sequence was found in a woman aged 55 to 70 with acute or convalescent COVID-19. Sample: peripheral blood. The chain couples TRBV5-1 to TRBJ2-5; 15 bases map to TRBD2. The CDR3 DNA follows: TGCGCCAGCAGCTCCGGACTAGCGGGAGGGCCGGAGACCCAGTACTTC. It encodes CASSSGLAGGPETQYF.